This T cell receptor (beta chain) was captured in a study of naive and memory T cell subsets. From the second PCR step, alpha and beta chains were amplified apart. Cells stained for CD3, CD4, CD8, CD45RA, CD27 and viability were sorted into four CD45RA/CD27 subsets. This clonotype was picked up many times. The antigen remains unidentified. Study-level findings and limits: TCR counts from RNA may reflect activation-linked expression changes.

The germline CDR1 and CDR2 sequences are LGHNA and YNFKEQ. The CDR3 extends over 16 amino acids. V lost 5 bases and J 0 bases, leaving 17 bases between the germline ends. An equimolar mix of two oligonucleotides served as the beta constant-region primer for TRBC1 and TRBC2. Ligated cDNA was amplified by four rounds of PCR with nested alpha and beta constant-region primers and SP2. Each CDR3 protein is one row after TCRdb ran MiXCR on the UMI-ligation and nested PCR reads. The sample includes about 85,000 distinct CDR3 sequences, less than 15% seen only once; the top ten take 0.9% to 1%. The sample was central memory CD4+ T cells from blood. This TCR came from a human donor in good health. This chain links TRBV4-2 with TRBJ2-7; no definite D call. CDR3 in DNA: TGTGCCAGCAGCTCTGGATTGGCCGCTTCCTCCTACGAGCAGTACTTC. It encodes CASSSGLAASSYEQYF.